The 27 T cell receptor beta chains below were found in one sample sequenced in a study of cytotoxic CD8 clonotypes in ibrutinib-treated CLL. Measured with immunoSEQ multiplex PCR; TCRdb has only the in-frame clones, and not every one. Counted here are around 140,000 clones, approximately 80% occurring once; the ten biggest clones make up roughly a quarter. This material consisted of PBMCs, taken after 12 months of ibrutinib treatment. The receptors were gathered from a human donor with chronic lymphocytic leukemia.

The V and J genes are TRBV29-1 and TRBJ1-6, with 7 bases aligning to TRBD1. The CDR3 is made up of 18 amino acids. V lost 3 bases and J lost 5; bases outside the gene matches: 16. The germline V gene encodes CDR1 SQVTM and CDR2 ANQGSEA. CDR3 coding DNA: TGCAGCGTTGACCGGGCGGTGGCGCCGGGACAGAATAATTCACCCCTCCACTTT. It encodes CSVDRAVAPGQNNSPLHF.

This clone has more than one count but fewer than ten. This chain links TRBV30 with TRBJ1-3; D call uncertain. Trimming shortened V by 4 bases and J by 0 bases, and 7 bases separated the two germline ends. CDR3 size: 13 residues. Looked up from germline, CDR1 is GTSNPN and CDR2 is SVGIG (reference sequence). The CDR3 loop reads CAWMGISGNTIYF. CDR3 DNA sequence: TGTGCCTGGATGGGGATCTCTGGAAACACCATATATTTT.

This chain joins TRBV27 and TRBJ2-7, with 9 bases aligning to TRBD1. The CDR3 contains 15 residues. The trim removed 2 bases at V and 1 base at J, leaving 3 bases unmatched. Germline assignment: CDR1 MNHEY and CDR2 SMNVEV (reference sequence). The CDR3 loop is CASSLGDRVSYEQYF. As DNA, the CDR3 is TGTGCCAGCAGTTTAGGGGACAGGGTTTCCTACGAGCAGTACTTC.

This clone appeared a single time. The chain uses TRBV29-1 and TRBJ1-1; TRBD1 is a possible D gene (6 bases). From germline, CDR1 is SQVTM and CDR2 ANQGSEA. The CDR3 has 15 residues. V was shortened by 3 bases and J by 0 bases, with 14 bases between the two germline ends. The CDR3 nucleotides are TGCAGCGTTGACGGACAGAGCCTAATGAACACTGAAGCTTTCTTT. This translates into CSVDGQSLMNTEAFF.

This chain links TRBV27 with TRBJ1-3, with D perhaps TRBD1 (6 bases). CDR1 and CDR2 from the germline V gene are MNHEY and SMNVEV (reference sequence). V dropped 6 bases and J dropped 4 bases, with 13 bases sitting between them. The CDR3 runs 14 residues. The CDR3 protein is CASRNGGPGNTIYF. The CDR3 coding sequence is TGTGCCAGCAGAAACGGGGGGCCCGGAAACACCATATATTTT.

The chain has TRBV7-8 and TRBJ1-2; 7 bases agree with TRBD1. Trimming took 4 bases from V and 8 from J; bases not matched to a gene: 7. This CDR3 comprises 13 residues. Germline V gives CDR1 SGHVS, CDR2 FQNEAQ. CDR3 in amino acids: CASSSGTELGYTF. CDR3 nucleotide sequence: TGTGCCAGCAGCTCCGGGACAGAGCTCGGCTACACCTTC.

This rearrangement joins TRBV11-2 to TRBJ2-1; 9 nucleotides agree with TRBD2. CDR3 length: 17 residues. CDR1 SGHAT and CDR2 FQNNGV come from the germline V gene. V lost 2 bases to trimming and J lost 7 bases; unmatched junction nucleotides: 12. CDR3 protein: CASSLPSGAGRGNEQFF. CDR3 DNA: TGTGCCAGCAGCTTACCTAGCGGGGCCGGCCGGGGGAATGAGCAGTTCTTC.

The DNA for the CDR3 is TGCGCCAGCAGCTTATCCGGGACTAGCGGGATTGAGCAGTTCTTC. It codes for CASSLSGTSGIEQFF. V gene TRBV5-1 combines with J gene TRBJ2-1, with 13 bases fitting TRBD2. Trimming removed 2 bases from V and 9 bases from J; junction bases left unmatched: 5. This CDR3 comprises 15 residues. CDR1 and CDR2 (germline): SGHRS, YFSETQ.

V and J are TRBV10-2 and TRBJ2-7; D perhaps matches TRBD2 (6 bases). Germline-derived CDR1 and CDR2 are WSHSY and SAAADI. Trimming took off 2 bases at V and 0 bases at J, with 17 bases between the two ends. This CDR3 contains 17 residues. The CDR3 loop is CASSELEGGLSSYEQYF. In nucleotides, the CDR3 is TGCGCCAGCAGTGAGCTGGAGGGCGGCCTAAGCTCCTACGAGCAGTACTTC.

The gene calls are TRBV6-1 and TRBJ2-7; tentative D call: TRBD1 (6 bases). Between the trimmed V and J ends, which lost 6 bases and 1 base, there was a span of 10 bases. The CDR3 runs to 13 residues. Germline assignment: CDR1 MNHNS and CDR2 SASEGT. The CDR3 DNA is TGTGCCAGCAGCTGGACAGATTCCTACGAGCAGTACTTC. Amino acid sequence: CASSWTDSYEQYF.

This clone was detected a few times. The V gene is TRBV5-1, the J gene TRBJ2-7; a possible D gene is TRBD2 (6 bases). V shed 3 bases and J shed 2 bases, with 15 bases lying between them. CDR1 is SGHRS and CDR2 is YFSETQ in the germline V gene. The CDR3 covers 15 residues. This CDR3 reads CASSSSGLLTYEQYF. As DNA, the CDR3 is TGCGCCAGCAGCTCTTCGGGACTCCTTACCTACGAGCAGTACTTC.

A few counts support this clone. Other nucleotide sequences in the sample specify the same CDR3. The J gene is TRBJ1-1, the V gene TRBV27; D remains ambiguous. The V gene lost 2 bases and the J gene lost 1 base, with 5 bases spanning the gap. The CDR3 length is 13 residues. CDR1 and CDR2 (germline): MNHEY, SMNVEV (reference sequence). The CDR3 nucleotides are TGTGCCAGCAGTTTAGGGTGGAACACTGAAGCTTTCTTT. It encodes CASSLGWNTEAFF.

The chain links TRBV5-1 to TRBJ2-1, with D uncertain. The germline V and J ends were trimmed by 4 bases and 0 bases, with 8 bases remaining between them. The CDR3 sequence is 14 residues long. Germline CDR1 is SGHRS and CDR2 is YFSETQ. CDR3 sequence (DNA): TGCGCCAGCAGCCCGGGTAGCTCCTACAATGAGCAGTTCTTC. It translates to CASSPGSSYNEQFF.

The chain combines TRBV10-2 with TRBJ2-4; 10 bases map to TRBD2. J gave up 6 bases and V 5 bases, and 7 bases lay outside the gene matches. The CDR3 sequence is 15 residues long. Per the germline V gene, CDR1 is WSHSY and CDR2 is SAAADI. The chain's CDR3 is CASSLSGGAGNIQYF. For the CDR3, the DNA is TGCGCCAGCAGTCTCAGCGGGGGGGCTGGAAACATTCAGTACTTC.

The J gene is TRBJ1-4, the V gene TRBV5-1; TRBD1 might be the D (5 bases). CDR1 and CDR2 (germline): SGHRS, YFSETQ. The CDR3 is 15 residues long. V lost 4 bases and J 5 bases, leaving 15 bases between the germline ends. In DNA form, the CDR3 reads TGCGCCAGCAGCGATCGGGACGGTGGGAATGAAAAACTGTTTTTT. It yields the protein CASSDRDGGNEKLFF.

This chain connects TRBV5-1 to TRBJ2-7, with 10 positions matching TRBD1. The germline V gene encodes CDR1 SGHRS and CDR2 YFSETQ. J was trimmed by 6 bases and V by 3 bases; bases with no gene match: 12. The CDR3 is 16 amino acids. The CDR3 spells CASSWDLTGGLGEQYF. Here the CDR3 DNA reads TGCGCCAGCAGCTGGGACTTGACAGGGGGCCTTGGCGAGCAGTACTTC.

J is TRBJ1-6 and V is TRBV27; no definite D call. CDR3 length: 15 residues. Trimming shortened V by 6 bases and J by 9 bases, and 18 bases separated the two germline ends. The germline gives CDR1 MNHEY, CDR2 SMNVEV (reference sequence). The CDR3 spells CASRLRQAIISPLHF. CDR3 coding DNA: TGTGCCAGCAGGCTACGGCAGGCTATAATTTCACCCCTCCACTTT.

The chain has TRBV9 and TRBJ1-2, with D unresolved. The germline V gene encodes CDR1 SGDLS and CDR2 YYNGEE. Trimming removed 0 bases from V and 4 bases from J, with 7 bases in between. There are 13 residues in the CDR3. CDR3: CASSVVGFYGYTF. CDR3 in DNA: TGTGCCAGCAGCGTAGTCGGGTTCTATGGCTACACCTTC.

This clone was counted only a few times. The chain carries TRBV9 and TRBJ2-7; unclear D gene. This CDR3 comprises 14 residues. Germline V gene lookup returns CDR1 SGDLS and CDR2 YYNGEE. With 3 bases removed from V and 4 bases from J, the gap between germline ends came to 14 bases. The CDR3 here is CASSAREIGYEQYF. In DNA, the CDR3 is TGTGCCAGCAGCGCCCGAGAAATCGGGTACGAGCAGTACTTC.

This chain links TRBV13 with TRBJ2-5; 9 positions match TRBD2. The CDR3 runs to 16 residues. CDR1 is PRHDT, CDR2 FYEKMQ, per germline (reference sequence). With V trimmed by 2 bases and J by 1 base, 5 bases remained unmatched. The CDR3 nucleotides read TGTGCCAGCAGCTTAACTCCTAGCGGGGTCCAAGAGACCCAGTACTTC. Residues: CASSLTPSGVQETQYF. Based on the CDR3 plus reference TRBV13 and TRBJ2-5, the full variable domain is AAGVIQSPRHLIKEKRETATLKCYPIPRHDTVYWYQQGPGQDPQFLISFYEKMQSDKGSIPDRFSAQQFSDYHSELNMSSLELGDSALYFCASSLTPSGVQETQYFGPGTRLLVL.

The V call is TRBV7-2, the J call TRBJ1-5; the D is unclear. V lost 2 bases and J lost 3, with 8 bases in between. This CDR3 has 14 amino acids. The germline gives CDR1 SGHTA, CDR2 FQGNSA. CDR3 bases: TGTGCCAGCAGCTTAACTGAATACAATCAGCCCCAGCATTTT. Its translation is CASSLTEYNQPQHF.

The CDR3 loop reads CASSEQVAKNIQYF. The CDR3 DNA sequence: TGTGCCAGCAGTGAACAGGTAGCCAAAAACATTCAGTACTTC. The V and J genes are TRBV6-5 and TRBJ2-4; a weak D match, TRBD1 (5 bases). V lost 5 bases and J 0 bases, leaving 8 bases between the germline ends. The germline V gene encodes CDR1 MNHEY and CDR2 SVGAGI. This CDR3 has 14 residues.

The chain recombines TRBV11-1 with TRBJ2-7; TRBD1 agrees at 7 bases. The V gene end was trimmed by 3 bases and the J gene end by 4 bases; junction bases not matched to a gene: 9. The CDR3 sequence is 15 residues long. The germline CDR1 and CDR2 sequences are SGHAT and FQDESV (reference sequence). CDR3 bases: TGTGCCAGCAGCTTCGCTCCGGGACAGCCTTACGAGCAGTACTTC. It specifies CASSFAPGQPYEQYF.

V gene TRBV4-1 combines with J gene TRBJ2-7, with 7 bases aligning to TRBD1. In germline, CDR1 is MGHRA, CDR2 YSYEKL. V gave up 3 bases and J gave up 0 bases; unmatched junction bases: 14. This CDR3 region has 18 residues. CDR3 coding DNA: TGCGCCAGCAGCCAGATGTCATCCTTACGGGACAGCTCCTACGAGCAGTACTTC. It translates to CASSQMSSLRDSSYEQYF.

CDR3 region: CASFSGTGLHEQFF. CDR3 sequence (DNA): TGTGCCAGCTTCTCCGGGACGGGCCTCCATGAGCAGTTCTTC. The chain couples TRBV7-2 to TRBJ2-1; D possibly uses TRBD1 or TRBD2 (5 bases each). From germline, CDR1 is SGHTA and CDR2 FQGNSA. V was clipped by 8 bases and J by 8 bases, with 19 bases between them. The CDR3 length is 14 residues.

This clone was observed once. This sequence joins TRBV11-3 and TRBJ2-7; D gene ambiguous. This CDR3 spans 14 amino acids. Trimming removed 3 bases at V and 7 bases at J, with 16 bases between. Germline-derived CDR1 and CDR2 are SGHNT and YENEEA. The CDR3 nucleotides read TGTGCCAGCAGCTTGGCTGACATCTCCTGGGAGCAGTACTTC. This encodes CASSLADISWEQYF.

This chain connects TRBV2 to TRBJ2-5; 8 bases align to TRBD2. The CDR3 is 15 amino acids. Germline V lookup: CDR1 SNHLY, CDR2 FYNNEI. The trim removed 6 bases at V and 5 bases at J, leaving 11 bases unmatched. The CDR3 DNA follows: TGTGCCAGCAGAGCCACTAGCGGAATCTCGGAGACCCAGTACTTC. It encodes CASRATSGISETQYF.